The 21 T cell receptor beta chains in this list originate from one sample, sequenced in a study of shared clonotypes between healthy human individuals. Terminally differentiated effector memory CD45RA+ cells were excluded by CCR7 positive selection of CD45RO-negative cells. Data came from immunoSEQ multiplex PCR; TCRdb stores just in-frame clones and leaves some out. This sample has some 2.1 million clones; approximately 95% occur once, and the top ten carry 1% to 1.3%. The specimen sequenced was naive CD8+ T cells sorted from blood. These receptor sequences come from a man aged 18-30 years in good health.

This clone has a single count. The sample holds other DNA sequences that translate to the same CDR3. The V and J genes are TRBV5-4 and TRBJ2-7; D is ambiguous. From germline, CDR1 is SGHNT and CDR2 YYREEE (reference sequence). V dropped 0 bases and J dropped 1 base, with 5 bases sitting between them. There are 13 residues in the CDR3. The CDR3 nucleotides read TGTGCCAGCAGCTTGGGGGAATCCTACGAGCAGTACTTC. Translation gives CASSLGESYEQYF. Together with reference TRBV5-4 and TRBJ2-7, the CDR3 gives the full variable domain: ETGVTQSPTHLIKTRGQQVTLRCSSQSGHNTVSWYQQALGQGPQFIFQYYREEENGRGNFPPRFSGLQFPNYSSELNVNALELDDSALYLCASSLGESYEQYFGPGTRLTVT.

The chain links TRBV4-1 to TRBJ2-7, with a weak D call TRBD2 (6 bases). The V gene's germline CDR1 is MGHRA and CDR2 YSYEKL. V was trimmed by 4 bases and J by 1 base, leaving 14 bases between them. The CDR3 spans 15 residues. This chain's CDR3 is CASSLEGPGSYEQYF. The DNA of the CDR3 is TGCGCCAGCAGCCTGGAGGGGCCCGGATCCTACGAGCAGTACTTC.

This rearrangement joins TRBV28 to TRBJ2-1; 12 bases fit TRBD2. After removal of 3 bases from V and 3 bases from J, the junction contained 3 bases not matched to a gene. Germline V CDR1 and CDR2: MDHEN, SYDVKM. This CDR3 has 16 amino acids. CDR3 amino acids: CASSFPLAGGYNEQFF. The DNA for the CDR3 is TGTGCCAGCAGTTTCCCACTAGCGGGGGGCTACAATGAGCAGTTCTTC.

V and J are TRBV4-1 and TRBJ2-7; D gene ambiguous. Germline lookup yields CDR1 MGHRA and CDR2 YSYEKL. Trimming removed 3 bases from V and 1 base from J, with 10 bases in between. This CDR3 region has 14 residues. CDR3 protein: CASSHLSNSYEQYF. CDR3 DNA sequence: TGCGCCAGCAGCCATCTTAGCAATTCCTACGAGCAGTACTTC.

Written as DNA, the CDR3 is TGTGCCAGCAGCTTAGACGGACAGGGATTCAGGTATCAGCCCCAGCATTTT. It is translated as CASSLDGQGFRYQPQHF. The J gene is TRBJ1-5, the V gene TRBV7-2; 8 nucleotides line up with TRBD1. The CDR3 covers 17 residues. Trimming took 1 base from V and 5 from J; bases not matched to a gene: 10. Germline V gene sequence: CDR1 SGHTA, CDR2 FQGNSA.

The V and J genes are TRBV5-5 and TRBJ2-7, with TRBD2 matching over 16 bases. The J segment lost 2 bases and the V segment lost 3 bases, leaving 8 bases of the junction unmatched. The germline V gene has CDR1 SGHKS and CDR2 YYEKEE (reference sequence). The CDR3 has 18 residues. The CDR3, as DNA: TGTGCCAGCAGCTCCCCGGGACTAGCGGGAGGGAGGGCCTACGAGCAGTACTTC. Its protein is CASSSPGLAGGRAYEQYF. Together with reference TRBV5-5 and TRBJ2-7, the CDR3 gives the full variable domain: DAGVTQSPTHLIKTRGQQVTLRCSPISGHKSVSWYQQVLGQGPQFIFQYYEKEERGRGNFPDRFSARQFPNYSSELNVNALLLGDSALYLCASSSPGLAGGRAYEQYFGPGTRLTVT.

The rearrangement uses TRBV6-5 and TRBJ2-2; D not certain. The CDR3 has 14 residues. Germline CDR1 is MNHEY and CDR2 is SVGAGI. Trimming left V 0 bases short and J 8 bases short, with 10 bases between. The CDR3 is CASSYSPQQGELFF. CDR3 nucleotides: TGTGCCAGCAGTTACTCCCCCCAACAGGGGGAGCTGTTTTTT.

This chain uses TRBV6-1 with TRBJ1-2; the D is unclear. The CDR3 consists of 14 residues. Germline V gene lookup returns CDR1 MNHNS and CDR2 SASEGT. V lost 2 bases to trimming and J lost 0 bases, with 7 bases between them. The CDR3 DNA reads TGTGCCAGCAGTGAACAGAAAGCTAACTATGGCTACACCTTC. Translated, it gives CASSEQKANYGYTF.

This chain connects TRBV29-1 to TRBJ2-3; D unclear. CDR3 length: 16 amino acids. Germline V gene data show CDR1 as SQVTM and CDR2 as ANQGSEA. V lost 0 bases and J lost 1, with 14 bases in between. The CDR3 sequence: CSVEDPNRGGTDTQYF. The CDR3 DNA sequence: TGCAGCGTTGAAGATCCCAATAGAGGAGGCACAGATACGCAGTATTTT.

This clone was seen just once. The chain carries TRBV4-1 and TRBJ2-1; 8 nucleotides agree with TRBD1. CDR1 and CDR2 from the germline V gene are MGHRA and YSYEKL. The V segment lost 8 bases and the J segment 3 bases; nucleotides outside the gene matches: 6. This CDR3 has 14 amino acids. CDR3 residues: CASQRTGSYNEQFF. CDR3 bases: TGCGCCAGCCAGCGGACAGGGAGCTACAATGAGCAGTTCTTC.

The chain links TRBV6-5 to TRBJ2-7; 8 bases align to TRBD2. The CDR3 loop spans 15 amino acids. The germline V gene encodes CDR1 MNHEY and CDR2 SVGAGI. Trimming removed 5 bases from V and 6 bases from J; junction bases left unmatched: 12. The CDR3 region has the DNA TGTGCCAGCAGTACTCTAAGCGGGGGACTCCCCGAGCAGTACTTC. Protein: CASSTLSGGLPEQYF.

In this sample, this clone turned up once. J is TRBJ1-1 and V is TRBV7-6; TRBD1 might be the D (5 bases). The CDR3 extends over 14 amino acids. CDR1 is SGHVS, CDR2 FNYEAQ, per germline. The V gene lost 8 bases and the J gene lost 1 base, with 14 bases spanning the gap. Written as DNA, the CDR3 is TGTGCCAGCTCACTCGGACACTCGAACACTGAAGCTTTCTTT. Translated, it gives CASSLGHSNTEAFF. Complete variable domain (other parts from reference TRBV7-6 and TRBJ1-1): GAGVSQSPRYKVTKRGQDVALRCDPISGHVSLYWYRQALGQGPEFLTYFNYEAQQDKSGLPNDRFSAERPEGSISTLTIQRTEQRDSAMYRCASSLGHSNTEAFFGQGTRLTVV.

This chain connects TRBV10-3 to TRBJ1-3; D is unresolved. Germline values: CDR1 ENHRY, CDR2 SYGVKD. This CDR3 has 14 amino acids. The V gene lost 3 bases and the J gene lost 8 bases, with 14 bases spanning the gap. CDR3 nucleotide sequence: TGTGCCATCAGTGACCAGGACGGAACGGACACCATATATTTT. It yields the protein CAISDQDGTDTIYF.

About this clone itself: Distinct nucleotide sequences in the sample also encode this CDR3. The chain is built from TRBV18 and TRBJ2-7; 9 bases align to TRBD1. The length of the CDR3 is 14 residues. V lost 3 bases, J lost 2 bases, and 2 bases stayed unmatched. Germline V lookup: CDR1 KGHSH, CDR2 LQKENI. CDR3 protein: CASSPTGGAYEQYF. In nucleotides, the CDR3 is TGTGCCAGCTCACCGACAGGGGGGGCCTACGAGCAGTACTTC.

The chain is built from TRBV7-8 and TRBJ1-1; D is uncertain. Germline lookup yields CDR1 SGHVS and CDR2 FQNEAQ. The CDR3 consists of 14 residues. Between the trimmed V and J ends, which lost 5 bases and 1 base, there was a span of 11 bases. The CDR3 sequence: CASSPTWGNTEAFF. CDR3 nucleotide sequence: TGTGCCAGCAGCCCGACGTGGGGGAACACTGAAGCTTTCTTT.

The genes are TRBV7-8 and TRBJ2-7; the match to TRBD2 covers 10 bases. This CDR3 has 18 residues. Trimming cost V 2 bases and J 5 bases; bases outside gene matches: 15. Germline V CDR1 and CDR2: SGHVS, FQNEAQ. The CDR3 nucleotides read TGTGCCAGCAGCTTATGGCTAGCGGGAGAAGGAGGGCCGGACGAGCAGTACTTC. This codes for CASSLWLAGEGGPDEQYF.

V gene TRBV5-4 combines with J gene TRBJ2-5; D not certain. Germline V CDR1 and CDR2: SGHNT, YYREEE (reference sequence). The CDR3 is 13 residues long. The V end lost 2 bases, the J end lost 5 bases, and 10 bases lay between the germline ends. Here the CDR3 DNA reads TGTGCCAGCAGCTTTAACAGTAGGGAGACCCAGTACTTC. Protein product: CASSFNSRETQYF.

V is TRBV10-2 and J is TRBJ2-3, with D possibly matching TRBD2 (6 bases). Germline assignment: CDR1 WSHSY and CDR2 SAAADI. There are 15 residues in the CDR3. V was trimmed by 3 bases and J by 5 bases, leaving 15 bases between them. In nucleotides, the CDR3 is TGCGCCAGCAGTGAAAAGGGCGGGCGGGGAGATACGCAGTATTTT. Protein product: CASSEKGGRGDTQYF.

Note on this clone: This sample also contains other DNA sequences that code for the same CDR3. This sequence joins TRBV6-4 and TRBJ1-5; D gene uncertain. V shed 0 bases and J shed 8 bases, with 5 bases lying between them. This CDR3 contains 12 residues. CDR1 MRHNA and CDR2 SNTAGT come from the germline V gene. The CDR3 loop reads CASSDSREPQHF. As DNA, the CDR3 is TGTGCCAGCAGTGACTCTCGAGAGCCCCAGCATTTT.

The chain employs TRBV7-9 and TRBJ2-7, with 10 nucleotides matching TRBD1. The junction had 5 bases not matched to a gene; V was cut back by 1 base and J by 2 bases. Germline-derived CDR1 and CDR2 are SEHNR and FQNEAQ (reference sequence). This CDR3 region has 16 residues. The DNA of the CDR3 is TGTGCCAGCAGCTTAGAGGGAGGGACAGGGGCCTACGAGCAGTACTTC. Encoded protein: CASSLEGGTGAYEQYF.

This clone is a singleton in its sample. The genes are TRBV5-1 and TRBJ2-7; 7 positions match TRBD2. CDR1 and CDR2 (germline): SGHRS, YFSETQ. The CDR3 length is 14 residues. The junction had 6 bases not matched to a gene; V was cut back by 2 bases and J by 4 bases. This CDR3 is CASSFGGSGYEQYF. DNA of the CDR3: TGCGCCAGCAGCTTTGGCGGGAGTGGGTACGAGCAGTACTTC.